The sample holds a few counts of the clone carrying this T cell receptor beta chain. The data belong to a study of cytomegalovirus exposure and HLA in healthy donors. Method: immunoSEQ multiplex PCR; TCRdb's copy keeps in-frame clones and lacks some. The table records 150,000 to 170,000 clones, 86% of them present only once. CDR3 size: 17 residues. The V gene's germline CDR1 is SGHAT and CDR2 FQNNGV. V trimming: 3 bases; J trimming: 0 bases; junction bases outside the gene matches: 6. The sequencing input was PBMCs. The receptor was derived from a man younger than 30 in good health and CMV-seropositive. The J gene is TRBJ2-7, the V gene TRBV11-2; 12 bases map to TRBD2. CDR3 region: CASSLPSGRESSYEQYF. In DNA form, the CDR3 reads TGTGCCAGCAGCTTGCCTAGCGGGAGGGAAAGCTCCTACGAGCAGTACTTC.